This T cell receptor (beta chain) was identified in a study of T cell responses to AZD1222 COVID-19 vaccine. Study in general: Second-dose schedules of about 4 or about 12 weeks were combined. Whole-study findings and limits: Just 6 or 7 AZD1222 recipients were seropositive at baseline. Dominant at 160-218 and 743-854, vaccine-associated CD4 TCRs also spanned spike.

CDR1 SGHTA and CDR2 FQGNSA come from the germline V gene. There are 14 residues in the CDR3. The V gene lost 2 bases and the J gene lost 6 bases, with 10 bases spanning the gap. Repertoires were generated with immunoSEQ multiplex PCR, while TCRdb's copy carries only in-frame clones and drops some. The repertoire holds around 100,000 clones, around 90% seen once, with 20% in the top ten. In regard to this clone: The antigen is unknown.

The rearrangement joins TRBV7-2 to TRBJ2-2; possibly TRBD1 for D (5 bases). The source material was peripheral blood, sampled on day 0 of AZD1222 vaccination. This TCR was recovered from an adult in good health. The CDR3 protein is CASSLQGTPGELFF. CDR3 in DNA: TGTGCCAGCAGCTTACAGGGTACCCCCGGGGAGCTGTTTTTT. Together with reference TRBV7-2 and TRBJ2-2, the CDR3 gives the full variable domain: GAGVSQSPSNKVTEKGKDVELRCDPISGHTALYWYRQSLGQGLEFLIYFQGNSAPDKSGLPSDRFSAERTGGSVSTLTIQRTQQEDSAVYLCASSLQGTPGELFFGEGSRLTVL.